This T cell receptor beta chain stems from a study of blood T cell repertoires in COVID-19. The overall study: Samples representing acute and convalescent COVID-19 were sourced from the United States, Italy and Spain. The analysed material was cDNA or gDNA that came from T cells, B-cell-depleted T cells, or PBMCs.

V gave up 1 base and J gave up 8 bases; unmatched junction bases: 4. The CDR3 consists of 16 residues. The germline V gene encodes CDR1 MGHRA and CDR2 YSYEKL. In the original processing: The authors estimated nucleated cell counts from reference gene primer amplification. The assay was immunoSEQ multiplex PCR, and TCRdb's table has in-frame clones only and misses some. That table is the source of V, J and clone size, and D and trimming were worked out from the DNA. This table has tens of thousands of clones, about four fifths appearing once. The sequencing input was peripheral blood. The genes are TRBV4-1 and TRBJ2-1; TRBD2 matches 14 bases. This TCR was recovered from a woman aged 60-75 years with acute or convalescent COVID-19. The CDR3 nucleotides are TGCGCCAGCAGCCAAGGGACTAGCGGGGGGAGGGATGAGCAGTTCTTC. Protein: CASSQGTSGGRDEQFF.